The 18 T cell receptor beta chains given below trace back to one sample, sequenced in a study of shared clonotypes between healthy human individuals. Naive CD8 cells, CD45RO-negative and positively selected for CCR7, excluded terminally differentiated effector memory CD45RA+ cells. The table came from immunoSEQ multiplex PCR; TCRdb's copy has only in-frame clones and leaves some out. The repertoire holds about 2.1 million clones, with about 93% as singletons. The material sequenced was naive CD8+ T cells from PBMCs. The receptors come from a man younger than 35 in good health. Some clones in this sample may be carry-over from other donors' samples.

The rearrangement links TRBV11-2 to TRBJ2-1, with D maybe TRBD2 (5 bases). V lost 0 bases and J lost 10, with 19 bases in between. This CDR3 has 16 amino acids. Germline lookup yields CDR1 SGHAT and CDR2 FQNNGV. The CDR3 nucleotides read TGTGCCAGCAGCTTAGATTTGAGGGATGGGGTGTGGGAGCAGTTCTTC. Translating gives CASSLDLRDGVWEQFF.

This clone was recorded only once. The J gene is TRBJ1-2, the V gene TRBV4-1; D gene ambiguous. Germline CDR1 reads MGHRA; CDR2 reads YSYEKL. V was trimmed by 1 base and J by 8 bases, leaving 8 bases between them. This CDR3 spans 12 amino acids. CDR3 amino acids: CASSQGTTGYTF. In DNA form, the CDR3 reads TGCGCCAGCAGCCAAGGAACAACAGGCTACACCTTC.

The chain carries TRBV6-5 and TRBJ2-3; 9 bases are a match to TRBD2. Losses at the gene ends were 7 bases for V and 5 bases for J; bases not matched to a gene: 10. Germline V gene sequence: CDR1 MNHEY, CDR2 SVGAGI. The CDR3 contains 15 residues. The CDR3 coding sequence is TGTGCCAGCAAAAGGATAGCGGGAGCAGTAGATACGCAGTATTTT. Its protein product is CASKRIAGAVDTQYF.

The chain combines TRBV30 with TRBJ2-2; 14 nucleotides match TRBD2. Germline CDR1 and CDR2: GTSNPN and SVGIG (reference sequence). There are 17 residues in the CDR3. The V gene end was trimmed by 1 base and the J gene end by 5 bases; junction bases not matched to a gene: 6. The CDR3 sequence is CAWSEGLAGEGTGELFF. CDR3 DNA sequence: TGTGCCTGGAGTGAGGGACTAGCGGGAGAGGGGACCGGGGAGCTGTTTTTT.

The gene calls are TRBV9 and TRBJ2-1, with D perhaps being TRBD1 or TRBD2 (5 bases each). The CDR3 is 17 residues long. The V end lost 0 bases, the J end lost 7 bases, and 20 bases lay between the germline ends. Germline V gene lookup returns CDR1 SGDLS and CDR2 YYNGEE. The CDR3 sequence: CASSVAWGSGSTNEQFF. The CDR3 nucleotides are TGTGCCAGCAGCGTAGCCTGGGGGAGCGGAAGTACAAATGAGCAGTTCTTC. Based on the CDR3 plus reference TRBV9 and TRBJ2-1, the full variable domain is DSGVTQTPKHLITATGQRVTLRCSPRSGDLSVYWYQQSLDQGLQFLIQYYNGEERAKGNILERFSAQQFPDLHSELNLSSLELGDSALYFCASSVAWGSGSTNEQFFGPGTRLTVL.

CDR3 bases: TGTGCCAGCAGCTTAAATGGTCAGCCGGGCTATGGCTACACCTTC. Translating gives CASSLNGQPGYGYTF. J is TRBJ1-2 and V is TRBV7-3; no clear D. Per the germline V gene, CDR1 is SGHTA and CDR2 is FQGTGA. Trimming left V 1 base short and J 4 bases short, with 13 bases between. The CDR3 is 15 amino acids.

V gene TRBV6-1 combines with J gene TRBJ2-7; D remains unclear. The CDR3 consists of 14 residues. The V and J ends lost 7 bases and 2 bases respectively, with 15 bases between them. CDR1 and CDR2 from the germline V gene are MNHNS and SASEGT. The CDR3 DNA follows: TGTGCCAGCACGGATACAGAGGAAGCCTACGAGCAGTACTTC. It specifies CASTDTEEAYEQYF.

This chain joins TRBV7-6 and TRBJ1-1; D is undetermined. V shed 1 base and J shed 2 bases, with 8 bases lying between them. CDR1 is SGHVS and CDR2 is FNYEAQ in the germline V gene. The CDR3 has 14 residues. The CDR3 coding sequence is TGTGCCAGCAGCTTAGTCAGAAAAAACACTGAAGCTTTCTTT. Its protein is CASSLVRKNTEAFF.

The chain has TRBV23-1 and TRBJ1-3; maybe TRBD1 (5 bases). TRBV23-1 is flagged as an ORF with uncertain function. The V gene lost 5 bases and the J gene lost 1 base, with 6 bases spanning the gap. There are 13 residues in the CDR3. The CDR3: CASSRGSGNTIYF. CDR3 nucleotide sequence: TGCGCCAGCAGTAGGGGTTCTGGAAACACCATATATTTT.

The chain has TRBV10-3 and TRBJ2-7; D is perhaps TRBD2 (5 bases). V lost 6 bases to trimming and J lost 1 base, with 19 bases between them. The CDR3 extends over 16 amino acids. CDR1 and CDR2 (germline): ENHRY, SYGVKD. The CDR3: CAISHLGSSGSYEQYF. The CDR3 DNA is TGTGCCATCAGCCACCTAGGGAGTTCGGGGTCCTACGAGCAGTACTTC.

V usage is TRBV7-9 and J usage is TRBJ2-1; 12 bases agree with TRBD2. V lost 5 bases, J lost 0 bases, and 8 bases stayed unmatched. Germline-derived CDR1 and CDR2 are SEHNR and FQNEAQ (reference sequence). This CDR3 region has 18 residues. DNA of the CDR3: TGTGCCAGCAGCCACGGACTAGCGGGATGGAGCTCCTACAATGAGCAGTTCTTC. This gives the protein CASSHGLAGWSSYNEQFF.

For this clone: Other DNA sequences of this sample code for an identical CDR3. The chain couples TRBV28 to TRBJ1-1; D not certain. Germline loops: CDR1 MDHEN, CDR2 SYDVKM. Deletions cut 3 bases from V and 1 base from J, with 6 bases between. The CDR3 runs to 13 residues. CDR3 loop: CASSFRGNTEAFF. In nucleotides, the CDR3 is TGTGCCAGCAGTTTCCGGGGGAACACTGAAGCTTTCTTT.

This clone appeared a single time. At the DNA level, this CDR3 is encoded by other sequences in the same sample as well. This sequence joins TRBV10-1 and TRBJ2-7, with D possibly TRBD1 on 6 matching bases. CDR1 and CDR2 from the germline V gene are WNHNN and SYGVQD (reference sequence). This CDR3 comprises 13 residues. Trimming took 3 bases from V and 3 from J, leaving 9 bases between them. The CDR3 region has the DNA TGCGCCAGCAGTGAAGGCAGGGGCTACGAGCAGTACTTC. Translating gives CASSEGRGYEQYF.

As to this clone: The sample carries other DNA sequences with the same CDR3. The CDR3 reads CASSLSRDNEQFF. In DNA, the CDR3 is TGTGCCAGCAGTTTGTCGCGGGACAATGAGCAGTTCTTC. The chain combines TRBV27 with TRBJ2-1, with D possibly matching TRBD2 (5 bases). The CDR3 runs to 13 residues. Germline V gene sequence: CDR1 MNHEY, CDR2 SMNVEV (reference sequence). V lost 3 bases, J lost 5 bases, and 8 bases lay in between.

The chain employs TRBV7-6 and TRBJ2-3; weak D call: TRBD2 (6 bases). This CDR3 comprises 15 residues. Looked up from germline, CDR1 is SGHVS and CDR2 is FNYEAQ. V gave up 5 bases and J gave up 0 bases, with 12 bases separating them. CDR3 in amino acids: CASSGIAVSTDTQYF. The CDR3 DNA reads as TGTGCCAGCAGCGGCATAGCGGTTAGCACAGATACGCAGTATTTT. Full variable domain (outside the CDR3, taken from reference TRBV7-6 and TRBJ2-3): GAGVSQSPRYKVTKRGQDVALRCDPISGHVSLYWYRQALGQGPEFLTYFNYEAQQDKSGLPNDRFSAERPEGSISTLTIQRTEQRDSAMYRCASSGIAVSTDTQYFGPGTRLTVL.

The V and J genes are TRBV27 and TRBJ2-3; D might be TRBD1 (5 bases). V was trimmed by 5 bases and J by 3 bases, leaving 18 bases between them. In germline, CDR1 is MNHEY, CDR2 SMNVEV (reference sequence). The length of the CDR3 is 16 residues. For the CDR3, the DNA is TGTGCCAGCAGTCCCCTTCTGGACATAGGGACAGATACGCAGTATTTT. It encodes CASSPLLDIGTDTQYF.

On this clone: The sample contains more than one DNA sequence encoding this CDR3. The chain combines TRBV27 with TRBJ1-1, with D possibly TRBD1 on 6 matching bases. Trimming cost V 0 bases and J 0 bases, with 8 bases left between them. There are 15 residues in the CDR3. Germline CDR1 MNHEY, CDR2 SMNVEV (reference sequence). The CDR3 loop is CASSLSGTLNTEAFF. The CDR3, as DNA: TGTGCCAGCAGTTTATCAGGGACACTGAACACTGAAGCTTTCTTT.

The gene calls are TRBV7-2 and TRBJ1-4; D is unclear. The germline V gene has CDR1 SGHTA and CDR2 FQGNSA. V was trimmed by 3 bases and J by 4 bases, leaving 15 bases between them. The CDR3 length is 16 residues. The CDR3 reads CASSFPVESVNEKLFF. DNA for the CDR3: TGTGCCAGCAGCTTTCCAGTCGAGAGCGTTAATGAAAAACTGTTTTTT. Full variable domain (remainder filled in from reference TRBV7-2 and TRBJ1-4): GAGVSQSPSNKVTEKGKDVELRCDPISGHTALYWYRQSLGQGLEFLIYFQGNSAPDKSGLPSDRFSAERTGGSVSTLTIQRTQQEDSAVYLCASSFPVESVNEKLFFGSGTQLSVL.